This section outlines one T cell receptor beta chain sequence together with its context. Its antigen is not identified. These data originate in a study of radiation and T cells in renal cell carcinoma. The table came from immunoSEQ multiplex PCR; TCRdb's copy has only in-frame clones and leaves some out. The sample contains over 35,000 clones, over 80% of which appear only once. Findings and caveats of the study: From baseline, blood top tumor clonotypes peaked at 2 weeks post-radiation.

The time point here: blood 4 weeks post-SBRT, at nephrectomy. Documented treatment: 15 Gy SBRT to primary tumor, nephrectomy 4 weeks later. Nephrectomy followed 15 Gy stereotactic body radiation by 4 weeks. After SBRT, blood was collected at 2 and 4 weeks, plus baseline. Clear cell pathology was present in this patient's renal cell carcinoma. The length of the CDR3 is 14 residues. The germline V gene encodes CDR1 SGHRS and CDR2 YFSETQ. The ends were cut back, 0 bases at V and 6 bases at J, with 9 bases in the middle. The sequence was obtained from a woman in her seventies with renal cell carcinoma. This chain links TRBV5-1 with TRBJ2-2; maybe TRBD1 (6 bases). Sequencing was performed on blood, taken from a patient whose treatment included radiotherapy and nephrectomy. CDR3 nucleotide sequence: TGCGCCAGCAGCTTGGTCAGGGGTGCCGGGGAGCTGTTTTTT. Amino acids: CASSLVRGAGELFF.